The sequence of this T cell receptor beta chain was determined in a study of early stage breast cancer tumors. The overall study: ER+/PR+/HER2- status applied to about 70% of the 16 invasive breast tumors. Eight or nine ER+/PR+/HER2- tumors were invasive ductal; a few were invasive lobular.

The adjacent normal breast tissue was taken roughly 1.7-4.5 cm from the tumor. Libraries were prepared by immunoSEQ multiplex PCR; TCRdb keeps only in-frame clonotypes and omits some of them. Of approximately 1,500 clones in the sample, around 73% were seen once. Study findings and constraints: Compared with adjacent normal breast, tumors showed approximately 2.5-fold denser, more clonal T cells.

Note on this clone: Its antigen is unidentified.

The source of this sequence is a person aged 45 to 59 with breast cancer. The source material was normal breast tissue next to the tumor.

The CDR3, as DNA: TGTGCCAGCAGCCCTAGACAGGGGCCAGCAACTAATGAAAAACTGTTTTTT. Protein product: CASSPRQGPATNEKLFF. The chain has TRBV14 and TRBJ1-4; 8 bases are a match to TRBD1. The CDR3 length is 17 residues. Germline V gene data show CDR1 as SGHDN and CDR2 as FVKESK. Trimming removed 4 bases from V and 0 bases from J; junction bases left unmatched: 7.